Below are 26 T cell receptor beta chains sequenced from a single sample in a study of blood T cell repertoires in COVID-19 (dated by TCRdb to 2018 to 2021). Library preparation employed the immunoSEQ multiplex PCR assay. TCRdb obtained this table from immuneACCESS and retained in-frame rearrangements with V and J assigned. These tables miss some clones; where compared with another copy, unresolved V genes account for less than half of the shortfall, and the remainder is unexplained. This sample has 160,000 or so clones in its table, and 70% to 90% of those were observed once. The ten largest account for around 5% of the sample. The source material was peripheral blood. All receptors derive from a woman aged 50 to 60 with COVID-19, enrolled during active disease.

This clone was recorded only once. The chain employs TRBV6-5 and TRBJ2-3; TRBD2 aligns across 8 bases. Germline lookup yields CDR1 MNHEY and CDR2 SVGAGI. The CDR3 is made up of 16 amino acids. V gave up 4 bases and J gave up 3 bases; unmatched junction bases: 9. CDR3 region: CASSSGGAGVTDTQYF. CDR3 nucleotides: TGTGCCAGCAGTTCCGGGGGGGCTGGTGTAACAGATACGCAGTATTTT.

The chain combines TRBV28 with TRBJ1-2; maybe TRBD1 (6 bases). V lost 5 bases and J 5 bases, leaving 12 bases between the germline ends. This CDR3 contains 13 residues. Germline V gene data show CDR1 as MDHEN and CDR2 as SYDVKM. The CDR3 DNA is TGTGCCAGCAGTCCGGACAGTTTGTATGGCTACACCTTC. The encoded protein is CASSPDSLYGYTF.

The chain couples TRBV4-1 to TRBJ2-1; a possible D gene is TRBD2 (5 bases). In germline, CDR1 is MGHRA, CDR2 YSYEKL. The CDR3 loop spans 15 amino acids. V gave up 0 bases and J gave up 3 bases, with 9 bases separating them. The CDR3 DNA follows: TGCGCCAGCAGCCAAGAAGCGGATTACTACAATGAGCAGTTCTTC. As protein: CASSQEADYYNEQFF.

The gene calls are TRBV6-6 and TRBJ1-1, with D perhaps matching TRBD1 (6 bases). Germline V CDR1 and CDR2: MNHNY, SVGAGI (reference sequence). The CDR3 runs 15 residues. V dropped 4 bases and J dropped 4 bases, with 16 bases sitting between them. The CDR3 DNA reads TGTGCCAGCAGTTTTAACAGGGTGGGAATCACTGAAGCTTTCTTT. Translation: CASSFNRVGITEAFF.

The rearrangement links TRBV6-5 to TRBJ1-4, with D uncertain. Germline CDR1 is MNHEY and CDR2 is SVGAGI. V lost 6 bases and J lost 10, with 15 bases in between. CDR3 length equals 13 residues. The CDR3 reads CASRTATGGKLFF. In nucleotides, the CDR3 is TGTGCCAGCAGAACTGCTACCGGAGGAAAACTGTTTTTT.

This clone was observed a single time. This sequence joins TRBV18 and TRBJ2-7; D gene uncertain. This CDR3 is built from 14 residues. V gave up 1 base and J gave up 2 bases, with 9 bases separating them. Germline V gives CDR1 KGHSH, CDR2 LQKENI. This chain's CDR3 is CASSPHPLPYEQYF. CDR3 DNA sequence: TGTGCCAGCTCACCACACCCACTACCCTACGAGCAGTACTTC.

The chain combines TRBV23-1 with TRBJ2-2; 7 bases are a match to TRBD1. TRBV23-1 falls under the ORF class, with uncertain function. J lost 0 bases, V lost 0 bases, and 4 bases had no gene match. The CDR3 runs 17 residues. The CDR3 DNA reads TGCGCCAGCAGTCAATCGCTCGGGACAGCGAACACCGGGGAGCTGTTTTTT. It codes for CASSQSLGTANTGELFF.

The CDR3 is CASTARQGPYEQYF. As DNA, the CDR3 is TGTGCCAGTACCGCACGACAGGGACCCTACGAGCAGTACTTC. The gene calls are TRBV19 and TRBJ2-7; TRBD1 matches at 7 bases. The germline gives CDR1 LNHDA, CDR2 SQIVND (reference sequence). This CDR3 spans 14 amino acids. After removal of 7 bases from V and 2 bases from J, the junction contained 8 bases not matched to a gene.

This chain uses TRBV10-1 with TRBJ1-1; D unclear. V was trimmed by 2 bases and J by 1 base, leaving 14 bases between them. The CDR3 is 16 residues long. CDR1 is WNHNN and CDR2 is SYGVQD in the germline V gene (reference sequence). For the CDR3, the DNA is TGCGCCAGCAGTGAGGATAGTTTACGGGGGAACACTGAAGCTTTCTTT. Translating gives CASSEDSLRGNTEAFF.

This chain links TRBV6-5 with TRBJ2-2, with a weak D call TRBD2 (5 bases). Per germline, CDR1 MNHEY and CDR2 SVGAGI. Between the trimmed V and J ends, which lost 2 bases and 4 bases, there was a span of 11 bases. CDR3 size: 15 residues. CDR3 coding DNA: TGTGCCAGCAGTTACGATTCGCGGGCCACCGGGGAGCTGTTTTTT. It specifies CASSYDSRATGELFF.

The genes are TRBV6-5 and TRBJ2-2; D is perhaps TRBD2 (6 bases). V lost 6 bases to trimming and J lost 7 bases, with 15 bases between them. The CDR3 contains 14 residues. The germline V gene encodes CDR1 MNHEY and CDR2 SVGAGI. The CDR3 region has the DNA TGTGCCAGCAGCCTCATGGGGGAGGACGGGGAGCTGTTTTTT. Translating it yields CASSLMGEDGELFF.

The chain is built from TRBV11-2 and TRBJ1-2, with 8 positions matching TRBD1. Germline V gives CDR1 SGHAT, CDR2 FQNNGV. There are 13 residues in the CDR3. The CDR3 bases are TGTGACTCGCAGGGGGCGTCTAACTATGGCTACACCTTC. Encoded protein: CDSQGASNYGYTF.

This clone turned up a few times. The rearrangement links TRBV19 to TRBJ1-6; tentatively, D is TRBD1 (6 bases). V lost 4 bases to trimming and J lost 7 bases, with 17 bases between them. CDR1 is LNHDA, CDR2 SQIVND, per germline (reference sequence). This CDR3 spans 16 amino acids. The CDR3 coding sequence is TGTGCCAGTAGTAGGGAGGGGGACATTTGGAATTCACCCCTCCACTTT. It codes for CASSREGDIWNSPLHF.

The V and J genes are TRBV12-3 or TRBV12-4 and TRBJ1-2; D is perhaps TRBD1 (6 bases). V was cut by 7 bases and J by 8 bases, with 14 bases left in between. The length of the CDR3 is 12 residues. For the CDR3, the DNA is TGTGCCAGCACCCTTAGTGGGGGCGGCTACACCTTC. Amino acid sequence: CASTLSGGGYTF.

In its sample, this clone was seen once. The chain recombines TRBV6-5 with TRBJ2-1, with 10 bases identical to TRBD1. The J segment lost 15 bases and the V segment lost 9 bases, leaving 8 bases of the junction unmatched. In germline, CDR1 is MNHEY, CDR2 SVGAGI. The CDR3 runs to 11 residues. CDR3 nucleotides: TGTGCCAGTACCTACCGGGACAGGGGGTTCTTC. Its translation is CASTYRDRGFF.

The CDR3 protein is CAAGVSAGNTIYF. CDR3 coding DNA: TGTGCAGCCGGGGTTTCAGCTGGAAACACCATATATTTT. This chain connects TRBV12-3 or TRBV12-4 to TRBJ1-3, with unresolved D. The CDR3 is 13 residues long.

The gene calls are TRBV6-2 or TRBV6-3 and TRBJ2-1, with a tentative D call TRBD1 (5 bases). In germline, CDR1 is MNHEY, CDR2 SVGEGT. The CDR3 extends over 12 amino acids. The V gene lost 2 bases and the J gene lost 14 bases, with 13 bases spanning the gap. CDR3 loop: CASSYAVTREFF. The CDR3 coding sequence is TGTGCCAGCAGTTACGCCGTTACCAGGGAGTTCTTC.

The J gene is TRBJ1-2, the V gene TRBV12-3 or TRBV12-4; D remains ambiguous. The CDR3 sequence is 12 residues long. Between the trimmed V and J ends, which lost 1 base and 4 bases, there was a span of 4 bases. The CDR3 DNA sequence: TGTGCCAGCAGTTTAGGCAGCTATGGCTACACCTTC. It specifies CASSLGSYGYTF.

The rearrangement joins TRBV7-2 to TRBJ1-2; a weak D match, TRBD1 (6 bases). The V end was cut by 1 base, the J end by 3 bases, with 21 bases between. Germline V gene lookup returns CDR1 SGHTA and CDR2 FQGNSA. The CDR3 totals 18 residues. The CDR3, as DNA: TGTGCCAGCAGCTTAGTAAGGGATCTGGGCAGGGGTTACTATGGCTACACCTTC. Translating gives CASSLVRDLGRGYYGYTF.

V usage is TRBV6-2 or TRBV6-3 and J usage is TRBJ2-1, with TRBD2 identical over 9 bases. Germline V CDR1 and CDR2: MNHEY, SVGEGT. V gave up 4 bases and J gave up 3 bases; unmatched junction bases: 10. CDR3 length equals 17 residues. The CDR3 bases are TGTGCCAGCAGTTTTTCTCCGACTAGCGGAATCTACAATGAGCAGTTCTTC. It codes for CASSFSPTSGIYNEQFF.

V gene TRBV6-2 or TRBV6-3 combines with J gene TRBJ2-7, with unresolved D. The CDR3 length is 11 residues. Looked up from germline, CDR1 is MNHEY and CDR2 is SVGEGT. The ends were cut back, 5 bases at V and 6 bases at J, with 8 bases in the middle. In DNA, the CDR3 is TGTGCCAGCAGTCAGGTCGGCGAGCAGTACTTC. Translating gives CASSQVGEQYF.

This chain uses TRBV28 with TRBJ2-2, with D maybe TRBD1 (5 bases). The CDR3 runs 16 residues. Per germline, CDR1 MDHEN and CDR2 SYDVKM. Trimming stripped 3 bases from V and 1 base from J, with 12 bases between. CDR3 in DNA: TGTGCCAGCAGTTTGGAAGGGGCCGGGAACACCGGGGAGCTGTTTTTT. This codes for CASSLEGAGNTGELFF.

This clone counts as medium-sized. CDR3 residues: CASSYRGLGNTIYF. The CDR3 nucleotides are TGCGCCAGCAGCTACAGGGGGCTTGGAAACACCATATATTTT. V and J are TRBV4-1 and TRBJ1-3, with 9 bases lining up with TRBD1. The CDR3 is made up of 14 amino acids. Germline assignment: CDR1 MGHRA and CDR2 YSYEKL. With 5 bases clipped from V and 3 bases from J, the junction kept 2 bases outside the gene matches.

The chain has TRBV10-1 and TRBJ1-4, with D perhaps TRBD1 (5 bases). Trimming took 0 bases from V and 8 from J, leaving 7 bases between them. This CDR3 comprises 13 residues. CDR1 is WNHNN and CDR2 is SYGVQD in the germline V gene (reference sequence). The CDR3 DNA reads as TGCGCCAGCAGTGAGTCGTCAGGGGAAAAACTGTTTTTT. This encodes CASSESSGEKLFF.

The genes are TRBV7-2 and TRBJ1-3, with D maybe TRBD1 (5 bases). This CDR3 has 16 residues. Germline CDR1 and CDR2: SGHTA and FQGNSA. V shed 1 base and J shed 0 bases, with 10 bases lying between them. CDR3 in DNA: TGTGCCAGCAGCTTAGTGGGGGGACTCTCTGGAAACACCATATATTTT. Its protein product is CASSLVGGLSGNTIYF.

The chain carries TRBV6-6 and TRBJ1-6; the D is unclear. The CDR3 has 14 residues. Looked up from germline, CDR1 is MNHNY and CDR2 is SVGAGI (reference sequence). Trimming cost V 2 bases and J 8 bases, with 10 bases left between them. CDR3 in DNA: TGTGCCAGCAGTTACCCCGAGCGGGATTCACCCCTCCACTTT. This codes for CASSYPERDSPLHF.